This TCR beta chain was retrieved from a study of cytomegalovirus exposure and HLA in healthy donors. Study findings and constraints: Indistinguishable V segments, including TRBV6-2 and TRBV6-3, were excluded. One later analysis reportedly identified an Asian-associated ancestry cluster that showed fewer N-insertions than the approximately 700-donor mean. Presence/absence analyses treated sequencing depth as roughly uniform across donors. A later analysis reported that several of the most significant clusters appeared to be linked to common viral pathogens, among them Epstein-Barr virus.

The PCR was carried out with 60 Vbeta primers and 13 Jbeta primers. Data came from immunoSEQ multiplex PCR; TCRdb stores just in-frame clones and leaves some out. The sample table sets out about 46,000 clones. Worth noting for this clone: Its specificity is unknown.

This CDR3 is 16 amino acids long. Trimming stripped 3 bases from V and 0 bases from J, with 11 bases between. The germline gives CDR1 MRHNA, CDR2 SNTAGT. The sequencing sample was made of PBMCs. The chain couples TRBV6-4 to TRBJ2-2; D may be TRBD2 (5 bases). The clonotype comes from a woman aged 40 to 49 in good health and CMV-seronegative. The CDR3 DNA sequence: TGTGCCAGCAGTGATGGGCGGGTAACGAACACCGGGGAGCTGTTTTTT. Protein product: CASSDGRVTNTGELFF.